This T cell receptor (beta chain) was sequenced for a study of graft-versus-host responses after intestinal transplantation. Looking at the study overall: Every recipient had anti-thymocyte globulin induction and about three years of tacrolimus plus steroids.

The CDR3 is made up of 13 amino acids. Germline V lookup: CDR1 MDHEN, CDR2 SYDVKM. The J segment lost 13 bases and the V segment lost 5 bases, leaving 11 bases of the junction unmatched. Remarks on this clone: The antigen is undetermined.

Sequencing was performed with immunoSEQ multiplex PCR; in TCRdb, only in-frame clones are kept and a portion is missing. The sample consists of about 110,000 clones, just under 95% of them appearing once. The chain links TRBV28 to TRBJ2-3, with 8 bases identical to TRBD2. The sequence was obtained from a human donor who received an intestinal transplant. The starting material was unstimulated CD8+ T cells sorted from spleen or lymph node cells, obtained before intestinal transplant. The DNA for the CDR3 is TGTGCCAGCAGTCTCGAACTAGCGGTAGAGGAGTATTTT. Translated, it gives CASSLELAVEEYF.